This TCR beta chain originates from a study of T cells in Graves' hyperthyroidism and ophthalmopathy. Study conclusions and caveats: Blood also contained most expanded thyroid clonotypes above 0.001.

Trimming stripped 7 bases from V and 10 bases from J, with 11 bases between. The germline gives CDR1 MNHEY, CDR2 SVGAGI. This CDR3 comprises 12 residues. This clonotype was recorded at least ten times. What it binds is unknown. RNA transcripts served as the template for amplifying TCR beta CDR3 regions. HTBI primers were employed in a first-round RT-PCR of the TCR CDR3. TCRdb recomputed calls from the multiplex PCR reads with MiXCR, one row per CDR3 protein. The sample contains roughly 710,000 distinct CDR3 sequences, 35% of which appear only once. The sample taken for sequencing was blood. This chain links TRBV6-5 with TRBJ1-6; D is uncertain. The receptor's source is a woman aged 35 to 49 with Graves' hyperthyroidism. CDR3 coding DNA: TGTGCCAGCAATACCGACGGGTCACCCCTCCACTTT. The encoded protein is CASNTDGSPLHF.